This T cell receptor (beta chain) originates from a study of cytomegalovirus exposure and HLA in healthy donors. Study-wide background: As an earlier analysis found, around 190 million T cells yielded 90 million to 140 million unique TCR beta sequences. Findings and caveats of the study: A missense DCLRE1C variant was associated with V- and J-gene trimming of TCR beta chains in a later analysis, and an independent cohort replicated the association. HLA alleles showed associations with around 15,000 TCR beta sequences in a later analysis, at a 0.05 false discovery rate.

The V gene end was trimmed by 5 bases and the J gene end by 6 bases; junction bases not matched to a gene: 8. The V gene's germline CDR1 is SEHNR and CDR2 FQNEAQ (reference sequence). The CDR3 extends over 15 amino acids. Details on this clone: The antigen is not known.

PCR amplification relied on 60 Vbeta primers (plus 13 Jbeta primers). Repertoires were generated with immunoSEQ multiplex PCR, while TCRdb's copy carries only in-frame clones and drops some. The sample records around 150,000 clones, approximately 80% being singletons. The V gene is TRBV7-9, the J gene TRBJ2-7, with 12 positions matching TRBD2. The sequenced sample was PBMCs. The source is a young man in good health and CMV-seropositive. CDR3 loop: CASSTRLAGVGEQYF. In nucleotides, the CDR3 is TGTGCCAGCAGCACGCGACTAGCGGGGGTTGGCGAGCAGTACTTC. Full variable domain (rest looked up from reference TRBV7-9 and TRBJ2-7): DTGVSQNPRHKITKRGQNVTFRCDPISEHNRLYWYRQTLGQGPEFLTYFQNEAQLEKSRLLSDRFSAERPKGSFSTLEIQRTEQGDSAMYLCASSTRLAGVGEQYFGPGTRLTVT.